These 3 T cell receptor beta chains originate from one sample sequenced in a study of blood T cells in healthy people across ages. Next came a second PCR, run for roughly 7 to 12 cycles, which used a sample-barcoded 5' primer along with a J-beta primer mix. TCRdb reanalysed the 5' RACE reads using MiXCR and keeps one entry per CDR3 protein. There are 1.6 million or so distinct CDR3 sequences in the sample; about 35% occur only once, and 11% lies in the top ten. Sequenced input: blood. The receptor set was obtained from a woman in her twenties or thirties in good health.

The rearrangement joins TRBV28 to TRBJ2-7; TRBD1 matches at 7 bases. The germline V gene has CDR1 MDHEN and CDR2 SYDVKM. Trimming cost V 7 bases and J 3 bases; bases outside gene matches: 15. The CDR3 sequence is 16 residues long. CDR3 DNA: TGTGCCAGCATACAACCCGGGACCACAGGGGACTACGAGCAGTACTTC. Encoded protein: CASIQPGTTGDYEQYF.

This clonotype was observed a handful of times. This chain links TRBV3-1 with TRBJ2-1; D unclear. This CDR3 spans 14 amino acids. The V end lost 0 bases, the J end lost 6 bases, and 9 bases lay between the germline ends. Germline V gene sequence: CDR1 LGHDT, CDR2 YNNKEL (reference sequence). The CDR3 nucleotides read TGTGCCAGCAGCCAAGAGCGGCGGAGCAATGAGCAGTTCTTC. Translating it yields CASSQERRSNEQFF.

J is TRBJ2-7 and V is TRBV2, with TRBD1 as a possible D gene (5 bases). The DNA end lines up better with TRBJ2-5; the J call may be wrong. Germline values: CDR1 SNHLY, CDR2 FYNNEI. This CDR3 is 15 amino acids long. CDR3 sequence (DNA): TGTGCCAGCAGTGAAGTACCCGTTGGGGCAGAGACCCAGTACTTC. Its protein is CASSEVPVGAETQYF.